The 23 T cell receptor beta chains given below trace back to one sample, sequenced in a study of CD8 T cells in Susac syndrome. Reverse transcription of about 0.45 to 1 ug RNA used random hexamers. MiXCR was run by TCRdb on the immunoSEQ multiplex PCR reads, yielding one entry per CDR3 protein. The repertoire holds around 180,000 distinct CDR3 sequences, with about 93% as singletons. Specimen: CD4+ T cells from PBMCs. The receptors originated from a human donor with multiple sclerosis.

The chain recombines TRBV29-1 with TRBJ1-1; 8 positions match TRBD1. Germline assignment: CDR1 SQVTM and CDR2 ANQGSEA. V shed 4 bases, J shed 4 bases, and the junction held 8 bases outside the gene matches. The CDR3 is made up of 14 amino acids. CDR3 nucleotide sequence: TGCAGCGTTGGGGACAGGCTAAGAGGCACTGAAGCTTTCTTT. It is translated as CSVGDRLRGTEAFF.

The CDR3, as DNA: TGTGCCAGCAGTTCGTGGACAAGTCGGAATGGCTACACCTTC. Amino acid sequence: CASSSWTSRNGYTF. The chain uses TRBV28 and TRBJ1-2, with a possible D match to TRBD1 (5 bases). Germline CDR1 is MDHEN and CDR2 is SYDVKM. There are 14 residues in the CDR3. V lost 4 bases and J 6 bases, leaving 15 bases between the germline ends.

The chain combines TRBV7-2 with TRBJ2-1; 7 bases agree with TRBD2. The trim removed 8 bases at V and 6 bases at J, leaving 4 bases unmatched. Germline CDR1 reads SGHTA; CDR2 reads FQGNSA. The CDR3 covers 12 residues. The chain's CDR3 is CASEGGFNEQFF. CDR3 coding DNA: TGTGCCAGCGAGGGAGGGTTCAATGAGCAGTTCTTC.

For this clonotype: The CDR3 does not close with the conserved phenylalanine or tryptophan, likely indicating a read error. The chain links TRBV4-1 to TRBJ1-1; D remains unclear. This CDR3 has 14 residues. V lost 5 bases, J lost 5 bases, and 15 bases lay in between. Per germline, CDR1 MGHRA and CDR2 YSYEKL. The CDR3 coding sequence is TGCGCCAGCAGCTCCCCGACACAGAGAACTGAAGCTTTCCTT. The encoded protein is CASSSPTQRTEAFL.

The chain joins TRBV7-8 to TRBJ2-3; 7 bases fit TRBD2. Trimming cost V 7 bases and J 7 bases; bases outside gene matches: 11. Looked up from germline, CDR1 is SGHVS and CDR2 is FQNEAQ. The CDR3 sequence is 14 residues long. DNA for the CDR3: TGTGCCAGCACCAACCAGGGCGGGGGAAATACGCAGTATTTT. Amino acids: CASTNQGGGNTQYF.

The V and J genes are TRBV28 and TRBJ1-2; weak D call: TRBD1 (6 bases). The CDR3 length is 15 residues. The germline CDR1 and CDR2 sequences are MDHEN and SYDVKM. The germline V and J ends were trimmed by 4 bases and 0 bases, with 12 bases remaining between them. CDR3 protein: CASSSGHAANYGYTF. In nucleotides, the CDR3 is TGTGCCAGCAGTTCGGGACACGCAGCTAACTATGGCTACACCTTC.

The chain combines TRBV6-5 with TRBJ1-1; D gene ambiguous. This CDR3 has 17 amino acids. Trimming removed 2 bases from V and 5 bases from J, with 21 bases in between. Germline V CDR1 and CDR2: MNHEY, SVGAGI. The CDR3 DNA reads TGTGCCAGCAGTTACAAGGCTAAAACCGGGCCTCGGACTGAAGCTTTCTTT. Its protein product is CASSYKAKTGPRTEAFF.

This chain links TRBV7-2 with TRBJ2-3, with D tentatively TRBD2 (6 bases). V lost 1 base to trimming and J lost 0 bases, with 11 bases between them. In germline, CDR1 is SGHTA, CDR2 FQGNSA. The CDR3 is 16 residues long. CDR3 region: CASSLDIGTSTDTQYF. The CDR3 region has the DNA TGTGCCAGCAGCTTAGACATTGGGACTAGCACAGATACGCAGTATTTT.

DNA of the CDR3: TGCGCCAGCAGTCGATTCTCCGGGACAGGGTCCCTAAGCCTCATGAACACTGAAGCTTTCTTT. Protein product: CASSRFSGTGSLSLMNTEAFF. The chain links TRBV5-1 to TRBJ1-1; 9 bases are shared with TRBD1. Germline loops: CDR1 SGHRS, CDR2 YFSETQ. Trimming took 5 bases from V and 0 from J; bases not matched to a gene: 23. The CDR3 contains 21 residues.

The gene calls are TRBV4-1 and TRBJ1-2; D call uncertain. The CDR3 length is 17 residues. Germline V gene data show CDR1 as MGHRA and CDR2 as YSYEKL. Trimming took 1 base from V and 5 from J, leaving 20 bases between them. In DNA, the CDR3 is TGCGCCAGCAGCCAAGTGGATATGGGGAACACCCATTATGGCTACACCTTC. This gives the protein CASSQVDMGNTHYGYTF.

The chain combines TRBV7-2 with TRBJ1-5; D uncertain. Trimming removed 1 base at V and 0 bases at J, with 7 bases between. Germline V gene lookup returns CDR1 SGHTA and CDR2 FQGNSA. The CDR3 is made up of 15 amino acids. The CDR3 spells CASSLVAYSNQPQHF. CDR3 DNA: TGTGCCAGCAGCTTAGTAGCATATAGCAATCAGCCCCAGCATTTT.

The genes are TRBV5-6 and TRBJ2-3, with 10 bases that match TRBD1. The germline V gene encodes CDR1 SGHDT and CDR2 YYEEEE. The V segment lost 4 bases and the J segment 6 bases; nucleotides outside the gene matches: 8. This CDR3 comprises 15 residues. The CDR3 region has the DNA TGTGCCAGCAGCAGGGACAGGGGTGGAGCGGATACGCAGTATTTT. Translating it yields CASSRDRGGADTQYF.

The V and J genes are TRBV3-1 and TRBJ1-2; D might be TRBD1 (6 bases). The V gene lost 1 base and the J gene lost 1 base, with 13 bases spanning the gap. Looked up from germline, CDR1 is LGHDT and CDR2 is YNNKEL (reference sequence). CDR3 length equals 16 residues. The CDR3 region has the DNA TGTGCCAGCAGCCAAGCTACAGGGATGAGTAACTATGGCTACACCTTC. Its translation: CASSQATGMSNYGYTF.

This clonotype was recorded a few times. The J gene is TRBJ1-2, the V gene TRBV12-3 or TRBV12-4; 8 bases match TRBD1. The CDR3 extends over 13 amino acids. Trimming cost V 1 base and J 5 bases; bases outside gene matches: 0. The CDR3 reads CASSLGTGYGYTF. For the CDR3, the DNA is TGTGCCAGCAGTTTAGGGACAGGGTATGGCTACACCTTC.

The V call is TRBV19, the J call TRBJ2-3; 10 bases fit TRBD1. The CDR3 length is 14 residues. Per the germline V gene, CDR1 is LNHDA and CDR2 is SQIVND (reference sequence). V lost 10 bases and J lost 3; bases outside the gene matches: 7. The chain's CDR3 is CATSDRGLTDTQYF. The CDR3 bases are TGTGCCACCTCCGACAGGGGGCTGACAGATACGCAGTATTTT. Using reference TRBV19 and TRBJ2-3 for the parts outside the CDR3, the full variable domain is DGGITQSPKYLFRKEGQNVTLSCEQNLNHDAMYWYRQDPGQGLRLIYYSQIVNDFQKGDIAEGYSVSREKKESFPLTVTSAQKNPTAFYLCATSDRGLTDTQYFGPGTRLTVL.

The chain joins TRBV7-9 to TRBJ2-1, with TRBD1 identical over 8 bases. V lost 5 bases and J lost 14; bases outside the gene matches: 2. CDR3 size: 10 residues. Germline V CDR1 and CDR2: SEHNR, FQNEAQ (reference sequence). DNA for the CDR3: TGTGCCAGCAGCCCGGACAGGGAGTTCTTC. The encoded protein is CASSPDREFF.

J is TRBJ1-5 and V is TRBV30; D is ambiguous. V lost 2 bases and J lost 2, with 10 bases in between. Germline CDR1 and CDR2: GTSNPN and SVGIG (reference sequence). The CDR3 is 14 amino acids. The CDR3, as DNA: TGTGCCTGGAGTCCCCGGCGGGGCAATCAGCCCCAGCATTTT. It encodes CAWSPRRGNQPQHF.

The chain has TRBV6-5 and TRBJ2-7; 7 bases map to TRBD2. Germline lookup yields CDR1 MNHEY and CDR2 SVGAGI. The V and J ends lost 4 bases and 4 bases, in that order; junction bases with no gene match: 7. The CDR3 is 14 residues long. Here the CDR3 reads CASSFLSGRYEQYF. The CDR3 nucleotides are TGTGCCAGCAGTTTTCTTTCCGGGAGGTACGAGCAGTACTTC.

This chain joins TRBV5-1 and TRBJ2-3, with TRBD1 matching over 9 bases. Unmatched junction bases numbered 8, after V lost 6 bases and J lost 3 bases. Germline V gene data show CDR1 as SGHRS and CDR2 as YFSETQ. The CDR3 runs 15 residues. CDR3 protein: CASKPTGGRTDTQYF. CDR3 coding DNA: TGCGCCAGCAAACCAACAGGGGGCAGGACAGATACGCAGTATTTT.

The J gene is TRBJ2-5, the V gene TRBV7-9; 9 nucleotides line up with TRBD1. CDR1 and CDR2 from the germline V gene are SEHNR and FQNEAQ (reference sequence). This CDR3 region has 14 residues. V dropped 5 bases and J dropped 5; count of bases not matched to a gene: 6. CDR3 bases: TGTGCCAGCAGCCACCGGGACAGGGAGGAGACCCAGTACTTC. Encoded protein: CASSHRDREETQYF.

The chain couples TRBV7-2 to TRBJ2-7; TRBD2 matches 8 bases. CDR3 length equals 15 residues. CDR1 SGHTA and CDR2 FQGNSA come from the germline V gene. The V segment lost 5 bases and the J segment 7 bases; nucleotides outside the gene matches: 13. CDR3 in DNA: TGTGCCAGCAGCCGGGGGGGGACAAGCCGTGGAGAGCAGTACTTC. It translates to CASSRGGTSRGEQYF. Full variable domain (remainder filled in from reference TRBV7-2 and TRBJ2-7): GAGVSQSPSNKVTEKGKDVELRCDPISGHTALYWYRQSLGQGLEFLIYFQGNSAPDKSGLPSDRFSAERTGGSVSTLTIQRTQQEDSAVYLCASSRGGTSRGEQYFGPGTRLTVT.

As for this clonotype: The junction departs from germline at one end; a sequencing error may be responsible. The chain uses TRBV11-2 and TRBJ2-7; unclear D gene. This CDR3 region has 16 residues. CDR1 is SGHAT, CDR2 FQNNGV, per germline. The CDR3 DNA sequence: TGCACCAGCAGCTTAGCCTCCGTCCCGAGATCCTACGAGCAGTACTTC. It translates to CTSSLASVPRSYEQYF.

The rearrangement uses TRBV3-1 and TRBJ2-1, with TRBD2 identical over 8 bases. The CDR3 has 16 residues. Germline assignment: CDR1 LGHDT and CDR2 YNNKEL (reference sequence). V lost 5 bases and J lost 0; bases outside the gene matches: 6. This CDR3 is CASSSHGGASYNEQFF. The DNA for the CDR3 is TGTGCCAGCAGCTCCCACGGGGGGGCCTCCTACAATGAGCAGTTCTTC.